The clone carrying this T cell receptor (beta chain) has a count of ten or more. Its antigen is undetermined. Thyroid ultrasound and orbital computed tomography, with clinical symptoms and serum thyroxine and TRAb, informed diagnoses. This sample holds PBMCs from roughly 10 ml fresh peripheral blood. CDR1 and CDR2 (germline): DFQATT, SNEGSKA (reference sequence). The CDR3 sequence is 16 residues long. Unmatched junction bases numbered 9, after V lost 3 bases and J lost 5 bases. Amplified TCR beta CDR3 regions came from RNA transcripts. HTBI primers were the set used in a first-round RT-PCR of the TCR CDR3. One entry per CDR3 protein, called by TCRdb with MiXCR from the multiplex PCR reads. Of around 340,000 distinct CDR3 sequences in the sample, roughly a fifth were seen once. The sample comes from a study of T cells in Graves' hyperthyroidism and ophthalmopathy. Study-wide results and limits: Ophthalmopathy, as predicted by the model, came a median 6.5 months after the prediction. A model using 13 V-J features told ophthalmopathy apart from stable hyperthyroidism.

V usage is TRBV20-1 and J usage is TRBJ2-1; 11 nucleotides line up with TRBD1. This TCR derives from a woman in her forties or fifties with Graves' hyperthyroidism. Sequenced sample: blood. The CDR3 loop reads CSARPDRGQGDNEQFF. The CDR3 DNA sequence: TGCAGTGCTAGGCCTGATAGGGGACAGGGGGACAATGAGCAGTTCTTC.